The 32 T cell receptor beta chains below come from one sample, sequenced in a study of T-cell memory formation after mild COVID-19. TCRdb fed the 5' RACE reads into MiXCR, producing one record per CDR3 protein. The data contain around 200,000 distinct CDR3 sequences, around 25% of them seen just once; the ten biggest clones take up 10% to 12%. The sequencing sample was made of PBMCs or a T cell subset sorted from them (not recorded which). Every receptor here comes from an adult woman who had mild COVID-19 (a few samples of this study predate the infection). Cell type and time point are not known.

DNA for the CDR3: TGTGCCAGCAGCTTAGGGCGGGGGATTAGCACAGATACGCAGTATTTT. Protein sequence: CASSLGRGISTDTQYF. The genes are TRBV7-2 and TRBJ2-3; 7 bases agree with TRBD2. With V trimmed by 1 base and J by 0 bases, 4 bases remained unmatched. CDR1 SGHTA and CDR2 FQGNSA come from the germline V gene. The CDR3 extends over 16 amino acids.

The chain recombines TRBV6-2 or TRBV6-3 with TRBJ2-5; possibly TRBD1 for D (5 bases). The ends were cut back, 5 bases at V and 2 bases at J, with 9 bases in the middle. The CDR3 is made up of 13 amino acids. CDR1 and CDR2 from the germline V gene are MNHEY and SVGEGT. CDR3 coding DNA: TGTGCCAGCAGTAAGGGGCGGCAAGAGACCCAGTACTTC. This encodes CASSKGRQETQYF.

This clonotype turned up a few times. The chain couples TRBV29-1 to TRBJ2-1, with D perhaps TRBD1 (6 bases). The CDR3 consists of 16 residues. With 0 bases removed from V and 4 bases from J, the gap between germline ends came to 16 bases. Germline CDR1 is SQVTM and CDR2 is ANQGSEA. The CDR3 DNA is TGCAGCGTTGAAGATTTCCCTGGACAGACATACAATGAGCAGTTCTTC. Amino acid sequence: CSVEDFPGQTYNEQFF.

J is TRBJ2-5 and V is TRBV7-6; D may be TRBD1 (6 bases). The CDR3 sequence is 16 residues long. V lost 1 base and J 5 bases, leaving 17 bases between the germline ends. The germline V gene has CDR1 SGHVS and CDR2 FNYEAQ. CDR3 nucleotides: TGTGCCAGCAGCTTAGAAAGACAGGAGCTGTTGGAGACCCAGTACTTC. Residues: CASSLERQELLETQYF.

This clonotype was seen only a few times. The chain employs TRBV20-1 and TRBJ1-2; D call uncertain. The germline gives CDR1 DFQATT, CDR2 SNEGSKA (reference sequence). There are 12 residues in the CDR3. Trimming shortened V by 4 bases and J by 4 bases, and 10 bases separated the two germline ends. The CDR3, as DNA: TGCAGTGCTATCTGGCGGACCTATGGCTACACCTTC. Translation gives CSAIWRTYGYTF.

The V call is TRBV24-1, the J call TRBJ2-1; 8 bases match TRBD1. Per the germline V gene, CDR1 is KGHDR and CDR2 is SFDVKD. The CDR3 sequence is 17 residues long. V lost 4 bases to trimming and J lost 4 bases; unmatched junction nucleotides: 11. The CDR3 spells CATSDRRTGWGYNEQFF. The DNA of the CDR3 is TGTGCCACCAGTGACCGAAGGACAGGGTGGGGTTACAATGAGCAGTTCTTC.

The chain couples TRBV14 to TRBJ2-7; TRBD1 or TRBD2 may be the D gene (5 bases each). The CDR3 has 14 residues. Trimming shortened V by 4 bases and J by 2 bases, and 12 bases separated the two germline ends. The germline V gene encodes CDR1 SGHDN and CDR2 FVKESK. CDR3 protein: CASSPRGRAYEQYF. CDR3 in DNA: TGTGCCAGCAGCCCGAGGGGCAGGGCCTACGAGCAGTACTTC.

The CDR3 reads CASSRTVDYGYTF. DNA for the CDR3: TGTGCCAGCAGCAGGACAGTGGACTATGGCTACACCTTC. V and J are TRBV5-6 and TRBJ1-2; D is perhaps TRBD1 (6 bases). V dropped 4 bases and J dropped 3 bases, with 10 bases sitting between them. Germline V CDR1 and CDR2: SGHDT, YYEEEE. The CDR3 length is 13 residues.

The CDR3 region is CASSLSAGTGLNTEAFF. The DNA for the CDR3 is TGTGCCAGCAGTTTATCGGCCGGGACAGGGCTGAACACTGAAGCTTTCTTT. The rearrangement joins TRBV27 to TRBJ1-1, with 9 bases fitting TRBD1. Germline V CDR1 and CDR2: MNHEY, SMNVEV (reference sequence). CDR3 length: 17 amino acids. J was trimmed by 0 bases and V by 0 bases; bases with no gene match: 5.

The chain carries TRBV5-1 and TRBJ1-5; D ambiguous. Germline V gene sequence: CDR1 SGHRS, CDR2 YFSETQ. The CDR3 totals 14 residues. Deletions cut 0 bases from V and 3 bases from J, with 7 bases between. CDR3 region: CASSLAGNNQPQHF. Written as DNA, the CDR3 is TGCGCCAGCAGCTTGGCTGGGAACAATCAGCCCCAGCATTTT.

The chain has TRBV4-1 and TRBJ2-5; 11 nucleotides line up with TRBD2. The CDR3 runs 16 residues. The germline gives CDR1 MGHRA, CDR2 YSYEKL. V lost 4 bases, J lost 1 base, and 5 bases stayed unmatched. In nucleotides, the CDR3 is TGCGCCAGCAGCCTTAGGACTAGCGGGTTCCAAGAGACCCAGTACTTC. The encoded protein is CASSLRTSGFQETQYF.

Only a few counts were recorded for this clonotype. This chain links TRBV20-1 with TRBJ2-5; D uncertain. V lost 3 bases to trimming and J lost 0 bases, with 8 bases between them. The CDR3 runs to 13 residues. From germline, CDR1 is DFQATT and CDR2 SNEGSKA (reference sequence). CDR3 loop: CSARSPDQETQYF. For the CDR3, the DNA is TGCAGTGCTAGGTCGCCGGACCAAGAGACCCAGTACTTC.

J is TRBJ2-1 and V is TRBV5-1; the D call may be TRBD1 or TRBD2 (6 bases each). Germline V gene data show CDR1 as SGHRS and CDR2 as YFSETQ. The V and J ends lost 4 bases and 8 bases respectively, with 19 bases between them. The length of the CDR3 is 15 residues. CDR3 sequence reads: CASSPQGGLRDEQFF. DNA for the CDR3: TGCGCCAGCAGCCCCCAAGGGGGGTTAAGGGATGAGCAGTTCTTC.

In its sample, this clonotype was seen a few times. The rearrangement links TRBV30 to TRBJ2-7; D may be TRBD1 (6 bases). This CDR3 spans 13 amino acids. Deletions cut 2 bases from V and 2 bases from J, with 10 bases between. Germline-derived CDR1 and CDR2 are GTSNPN and SVGIG (reference sequence). The CDR3 region is CAWSSGVAYEQYF. The CDR3 coding sequence is TGTGCCTGGAGTTCAGGGGTAGCCTACGAGCAGTACTTC.

This clonotype was seen only a few times. The gene calls are TRBV7-8 and TRBJ2-3; TRBD2 matches at 9 bases. Looked up from germline, CDR1 is SGHVS and CDR2 is FQNEAQ. The CDR3 loop spans 21 amino acids. J was trimmed by 2 bases and V by 5 bases; bases with no gene match: 23. The CDR3 DNA reads as TGTGCCAGCAGCCCCAAGACTCGGTGGGGCCCTAGCGGGGAATCCACAGATACGCAGTATTTT. It encodes CASSPKTRWGPSGESTDTQYF.

The chain joins TRBV28 to TRBJ2-5; 7 nucleotides line up with TRBD1. This CDR3 is 15 amino acids long. Trimming took 6 bases from V and 4 from J; bases not matched to a gene: 11. CDR1 and CDR2 from the germline V gene are MDHEN and SYDVKM. CDR3 sequence reads: CASSLGQALRETQYF. CDR3 DNA: TGTGCCAGCAGCCTTGGACAGGCGCTTCGAGAGACCCAGTACTTC.

The chain carries TRBV15 and TRBJ2-4, with D tentatively TRBD2 (6 bases). The germline CDR1 and CDR2 sequences are LNHNV and YYDKDF (reference sequence). This CDR3 spans 15 amino acids. The V end was cut by 0 bases, the J end by 6 bases, with 12 bases between. CDR3 region: CATSREAPRGNIQYF. Written as DNA, the CDR3 is TGTGCCACCAGCAGAGAGGCCCCGCGGGGAAACATTCAGTACTTC.

This clonotype has just a few counts. This chain joins TRBV7-9 and TRBJ2-2; D gene unclear. Germline lookup yields CDR1 SEHNR and CDR2 FQNEAQ (reference sequence). The CDR3 extends over 10 amino acids. The V and J ends lost 5 bases and 10 bases respectively, with 5 bases between them. The CDR3 DNA reads TGTGCCAGCAGCCCATTGGAGCTGTTTTTT. This codes for CASSPLELFF.

The J gene is TRBJ2-5, the V gene TRBV7-2; possibly TRBD2 for D (5 bases). This CDR3 has 14 amino acids. CDR1 is SGHTA and CDR2 is FQGNSA in the germline V gene. V was pared by 0 bases and J by 3 bases, with 8 bases between. CDR3: CASSLARTEETQYF. CDR3 nucleotide sequence: TGTGCCAGCAGCTTAGCAAGGACTGAAGAGACCCAGTACTTC.

The chain combines TRBV4-3 with TRBJ2-3; tentatively, D is TRBD2 (5 bases). Germline CDR1 reads LGHNA; CDR2 reads YSLEER. The CDR3 extends over 16 amino acids. The V end was cut by 3 bases, the J end by 0 bases, with 13 bases between. CDR3: CASSQDSVTSTDTQYF. The CDR3 coding sequence is TGCGCCAGCAGCCAGGATAGCGTTACTAGCACAGATACGCAGTATTTT.

The chain links TRBV5-1 to TRBJ2-2, with 8 nucleotides matching TRBD2. CDR1 and CDR2 from the germline V gene are SGHRS and YFSETQ. The CDR3 is 16 amino acids. Unmatched junction bases numbered 7, after V lost 3 bases and J lost 3 bases. DNA for the CDR3: TGCGCCAGCAGCTCCACGGGGGGGCCGTACACCGGGGAGCTGTTTTTT. It yields the protein CASSSTGGPYTGELFF.

The chain recombines TRBV9 with TRBJ2-3; 10 nucleotides align to TRBD1. Germline V gene lookup returns CDR1 SGDLS and CDR2 YYNGEE. The CDR3 length is 18 residues. V lost 4 bases and J lost 4; bases outside the gene matches: 15. The CDR3 DNA sequence: TGTGCCAGCAGCCCCTGGGACAGGGGAATTGGTGGGTCAGATACGCAGTATTTT. Amino acid sequence: CASSPWDRGIGGSDTQYF.

This chain connects TRBV7-9 to TRBJ2-6; unclear D gene. The CDR3 consists of 19 residues. Deletions cut 2 bases from V and 0 bases from J, with 17 bases between. The V gene's germline CDR1 is SEHNR and CDR2 FQNEAQ (reference sequence). The CDR3: CASSLSLLWQSSGANVLTF. The DNA of the CDR3 is TGTGCCAGCAGCTTAAGCCTCCTCTGGCAGAGCTCTGGGGCCAACGTCCTGACTTTC.

This clonotype was seen a few times. The chain employs TRBV10-3 and TRBJ1-1, with 7 bases matching TRBD1. V gave up 6 bases and J gave up 4 bases; unmatched junction bases: 8. Germline V CDR1 and CDR2: ENHRY, SYGVKD. CDR3 size: 14 residues. CDR3 in amino acids: CAIRETGEITEAFF. The DNA for the CDR3 is TGTGCCATCAGGGAAACAGGGGAGATCACTGAAGCTTTCTTT.

The chain employs TRBV9 and TRBJ2-7; D is perhaps TRBD1 (5 bases). CDR1 SGDLS and CDR2 YYNGEE come from the germline V gene. V lost 0 bases, J lost 6 bases, and 13 bases lay in between. The CDR3 spans 14 residues. Here the CDR3 DNA reads TGTGCCAGCAGCGTAGCAGGTGGGGCCTCCGAGCAGTACTTC. Translated: CASSVAGGASEQYF. Complete variable domain (other parts from reference TRBV9 and TRBJ2-7): DSGVTQTPKHLITATGQRVTLRCSPRSGDLSVYWYQQSLDQGLQFLIQYYNGEERAKGNILERFSAQQFPDLHSELNLSSLELGDSALYFCASSVAGGASEQYFGPGTRLTVT.

This clonotype came up a few times. This sequence joins TRBV19 and TRBJ2-5; a possible D gene is TRBD2 (6 bases). The CDR3 is 14 amino acids. CDR1 and CDR2 from the germline V gene are LNHDA and SQIVND (reference sequence). The germline V and J ends were trimmed by 5 bases and 5 bases, with 15 bases remaining between them. The CDR3 DNA reads as TGTGCCAGTAGTCGATCTCTAGGAGGGGAGACCCAGTACTTC. Translated, it gives CASSRSLGGETQYF.

The chain has TRBV19 and TRBJ2-5, with TRBD1 identical over 8 bases. This CDR3 spans 16 amino acids. The germline gives CDR1 LNHDA, CDR2 SQIVND (reference sequence). Trimming at V came to 5 bases and at J to 6 bases, leaving 14 bases not matched to a gene. The CDR3 region has the DNA TGTGCCAGTAGTCACCCCGGGACAGGAGGAATGAAGACCCAGTACTTC. Translating gives CASSHPGTGGMKTQYF. The complete variable domain, with remaining parts taken from reference TRBV19 and TRBJ2-5, reads DGGITQSPKYLFRKEGQNVTLSCEQNLNHDAMYWYRQDPGQGLRLIYYSQIVNDFQKGDIAEGYSVSREKKESFPLTVTSAQKNPTAFYLCASSHPGTGGMKTQYFGPGTRLLVL.

The genes are TRBV7-3 and TRBJ1-1; possible D gene TRBD1, 6 bases. This CDR3 region has 14 residues. Germline loops: CDR1 SGHTA, CDR2 FQGTGA. With 4 bases removed from V and 8 bases from J, the gap between germline ends came to 17 bases. CDR3 DNA sequence: TGTGCCAGCAGCTACCTGGGGGGGGCAGCCGAAGCTTTCTTT. As protein: CASSYLGGAAEAFF.

The V gene is TRBV10-3, the J gene TRBJ2-2; D gene unclear. With 4 bases removed from V and 7 bases from J, the gap between germline ends came to 13 bases. Germline CDR1 is ENHRY and CDR2 is SYGVKD. This CDR3 is built from 14 residues. The CDR3 nucleotides read TGTGCCATCAGTGGCCCGGCAGAAATCGGGGAGCTGTTTTTT. Its translation is CAISGPAEIGELFF.

The chain has TRBV29-1 and TRBJ1-4; possibly TRBD1 for D (5 bases). The V gene lost 1 base and the J gene lost 4 bases, with 13 bases spanning the gap. This CDR3 has 15 residues. The V gene's germline CDR1 is SQVTM and CDR2 ANQGSEA. The CDR3 region is CSVEGSTENNEKLFF. CDR3 sequence (DNA): TGCAGCGTTGAAGGTTCGACAGAGAATAATGAAAAACTGTTTTTT. Filled out from reference TRBV29-1 and TRBJ1-4, the complete variable domain reads SAVISQKPSRDICQRGTSLTIQCQVDSQVTMMFWYRQQPGQSLTLIATANQGSEATYESGFVIDKFPISRPNLTFSTLTVSNMSPEDSSIYLCSVEGSTENNEKLFFGSGTQLSVL.

In its sample, this clonotype was seen once. This chain links TRBV10-3 with TRBJ2-7; D ambiguous. Germline-derived CDR1 and CDR2 are ENHRY and SYGVKD. Trimming shortened V by 3 bases and J by 2 bases, and 8 bases separated the two germline ends. CDR3 length: 13 residues. This CDR3 is CAISDPGPYEQYF. CDR3 DNA sequence: TGTGCCATCAGTGACCCCGGCCCCTACGAGCAGTACTTC.

This clonotype showed up just a few times. This chain uses TRBV3-1 with TRBJ2-7; D unclear. The length of the CDR3 is 13 residues. In germline, CDR1 is LGHDT, CDR2 YNNKEL (reference sequence). The V end lost 6 bases, the J end lost 1 base, and 10 bases lay between the germline ends. The CDR3, as DNA: TGTGCCAGCAGAACATCCTCATCCTACGAGCAGTACTTC. Amino acids: CASRTSSSYEQYF.